This TCR beta chain appears in the sequencing data of a study of CD4 T cells in relation to SARS-CoV-2 and coronaviruses. Looked up from germline, CDR1 is SGHTA and CDR2 is FQGNSA. V was pared by 5 bases and J by 0 bases, with 14 bases between. CDR3 length: 16 amino acids. Before the COVID-19 pandemic, during about 2011-2018, CD4+ T cells were taken from unexposed donors. Isolation of CD4+ T cells took place after 10 days in culture. Note on this clone: Antigen specificity is unknown.

The assay was immunoSEQ multiplex PCR, and TCRdb's table has in-frame clones only and misses some. In the table there are around 22,000 clones, more than 70% of which are singletons. The specimen sequenced was CD4+ T cells from PBMCs, cultured in vitro. The rearrangement uses TRBV7-2 and TRBJ2-4; weak D call: TRBD2 (5 bases). This receptor was obtained from a human donor in good health. The CDR3 DNA is TGTGCCAGCAGCCCCGTGTCCAGCGGAGCCAAAAACATTCAGTACTTC. Residues: CASSPVSSGAKNIQYF.